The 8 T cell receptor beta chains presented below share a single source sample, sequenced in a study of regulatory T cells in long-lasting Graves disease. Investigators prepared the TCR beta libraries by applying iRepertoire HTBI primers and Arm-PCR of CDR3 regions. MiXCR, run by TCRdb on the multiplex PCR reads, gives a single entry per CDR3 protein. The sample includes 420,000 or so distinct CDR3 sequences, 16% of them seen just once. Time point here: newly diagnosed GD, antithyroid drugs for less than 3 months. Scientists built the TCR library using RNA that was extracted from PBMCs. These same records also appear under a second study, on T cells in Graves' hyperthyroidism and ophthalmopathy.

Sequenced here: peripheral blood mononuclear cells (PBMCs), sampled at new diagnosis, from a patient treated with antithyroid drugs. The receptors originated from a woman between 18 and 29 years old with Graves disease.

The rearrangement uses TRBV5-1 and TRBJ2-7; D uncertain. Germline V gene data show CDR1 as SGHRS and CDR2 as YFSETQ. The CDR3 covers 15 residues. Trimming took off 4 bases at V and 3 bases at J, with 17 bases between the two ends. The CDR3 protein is CASSLEVTASYEQYF. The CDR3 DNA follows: TGCGCCAGCAGCCTAGAGGTGACGGCTAGCTACGAGCAGTACTTC.

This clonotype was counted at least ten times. CDR3 DNA: TGTGCCAGCAGCCCCAGCGGGGCGGCGGGAAGCGATACGCAGTATTTT. It codes for CASSPSGAAGSDTQYF. The chain is built from TRBV11-3 and TRBJ2-3; the match to TRBD2 covers 7 bases. The CDR3 has 16 residues. Germline V lookup: CDR1 SGHNT, CDR2 YENEEA. V shed 5 bases and J 6 bases; nucleotides not matched to a gene: 14.

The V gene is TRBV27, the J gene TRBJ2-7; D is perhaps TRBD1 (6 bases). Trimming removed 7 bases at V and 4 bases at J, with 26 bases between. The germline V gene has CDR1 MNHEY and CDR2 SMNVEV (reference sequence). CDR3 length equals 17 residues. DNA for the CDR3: TGTGCCAGCACTAACAGGGTAACCAGAGGTTCAATATACGAGCAGTACTTC. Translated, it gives CASTNRVTRGSIYEQYF.

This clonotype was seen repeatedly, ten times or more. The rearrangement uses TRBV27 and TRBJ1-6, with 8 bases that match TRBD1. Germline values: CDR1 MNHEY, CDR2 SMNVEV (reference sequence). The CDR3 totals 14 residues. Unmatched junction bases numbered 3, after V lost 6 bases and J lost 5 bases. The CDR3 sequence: CASSRTGNNSPLHF. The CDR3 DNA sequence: TGTGCCAGCAGCAGGACAGGGAATAATTCACCCCTCCACTTT.

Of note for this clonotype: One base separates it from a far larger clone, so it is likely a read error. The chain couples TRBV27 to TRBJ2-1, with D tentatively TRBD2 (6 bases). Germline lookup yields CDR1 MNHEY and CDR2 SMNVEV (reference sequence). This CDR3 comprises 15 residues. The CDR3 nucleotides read TGTGCCGGCAGGAAGACTAGAGGGGACTACAATGAGCAGTTCTTC. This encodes CAGRKTRGDYNEQFF.

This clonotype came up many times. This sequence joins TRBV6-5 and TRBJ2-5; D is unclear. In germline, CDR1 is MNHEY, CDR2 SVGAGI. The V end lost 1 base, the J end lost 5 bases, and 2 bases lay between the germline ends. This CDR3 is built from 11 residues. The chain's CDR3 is CASSYWETQYF. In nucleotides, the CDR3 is TGTGCCAGCAGTTACTGGGAGACCCAGTACTTC.

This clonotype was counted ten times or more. The CDR3: CASSHRDSFSEQYF. As DNA, the CDR3 is TGTGCCAGCAGCCACAGGGACTCATTCTCCGAGCAGTACTTC. The V and J genes are TRBV3-1 and TRBJ2-7, with D possibly being TRBD2 (6 bases). This CDR3 is 14 amino acids long. Trimming removed 3 bases at V and 6 bases at J, with 15 bases between. Germline CDR1 LGHDT, CDR2 YNNKEL (reference sequence).

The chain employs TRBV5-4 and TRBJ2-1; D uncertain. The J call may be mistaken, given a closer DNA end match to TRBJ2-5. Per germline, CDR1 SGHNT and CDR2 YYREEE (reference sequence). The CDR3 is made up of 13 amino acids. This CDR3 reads CASSGPVMETQYF. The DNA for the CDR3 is TGTGCCAGCAGTGGGCCGGTGATGGAGACCCAGTACTTC.